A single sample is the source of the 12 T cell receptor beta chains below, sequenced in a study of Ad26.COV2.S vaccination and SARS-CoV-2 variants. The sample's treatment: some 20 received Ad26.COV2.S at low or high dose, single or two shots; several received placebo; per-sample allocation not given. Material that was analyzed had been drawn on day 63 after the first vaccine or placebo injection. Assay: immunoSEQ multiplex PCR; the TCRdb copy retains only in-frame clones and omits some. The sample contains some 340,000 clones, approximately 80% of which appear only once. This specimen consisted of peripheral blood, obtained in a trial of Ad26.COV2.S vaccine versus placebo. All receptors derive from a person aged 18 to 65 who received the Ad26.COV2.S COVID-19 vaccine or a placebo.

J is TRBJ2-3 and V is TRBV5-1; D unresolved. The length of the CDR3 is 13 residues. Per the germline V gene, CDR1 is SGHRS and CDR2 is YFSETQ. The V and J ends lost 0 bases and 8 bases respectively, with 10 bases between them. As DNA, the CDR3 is TGCGCCAGCAGCTTGGATCCTCATAGTACGCAGTATTTT. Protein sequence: CASSLDPHSTQYF.

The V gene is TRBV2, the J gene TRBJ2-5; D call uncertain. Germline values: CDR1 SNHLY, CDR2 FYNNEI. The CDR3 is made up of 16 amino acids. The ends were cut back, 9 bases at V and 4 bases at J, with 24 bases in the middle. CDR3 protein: CASPSPVVGLGETQYF. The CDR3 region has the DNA TGTGCCAGTCCCTCCCCAGTGGTGGGCCTGGGAGAGACCCAGTACTTC.

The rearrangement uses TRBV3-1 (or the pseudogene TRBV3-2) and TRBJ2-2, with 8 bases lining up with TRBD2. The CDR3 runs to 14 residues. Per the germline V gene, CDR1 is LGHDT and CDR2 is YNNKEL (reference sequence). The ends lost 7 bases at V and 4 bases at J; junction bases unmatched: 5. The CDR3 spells CASTPGTSTGELFF. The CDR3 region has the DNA TGTGCCAGCACTCCCGGGACTAGCACCGGGGAGCTGTTTTTT.

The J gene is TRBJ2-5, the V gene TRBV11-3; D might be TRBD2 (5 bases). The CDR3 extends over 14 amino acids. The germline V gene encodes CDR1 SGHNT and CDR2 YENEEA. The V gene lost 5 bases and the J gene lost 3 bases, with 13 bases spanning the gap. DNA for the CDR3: TGTGCCAGCAGCCCTTGGACTGCGAAAGAGACCCAGTACTTC. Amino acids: CASSPWTAKETQYF.

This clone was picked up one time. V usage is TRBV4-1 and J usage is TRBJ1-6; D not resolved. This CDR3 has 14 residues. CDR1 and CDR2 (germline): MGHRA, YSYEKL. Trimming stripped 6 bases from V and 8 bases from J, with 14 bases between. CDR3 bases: TGCGCCAGCAGAGCCGCAGGACTCTATTCACCCCTCCACTTT. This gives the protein CASRAAGLYSPLHF.

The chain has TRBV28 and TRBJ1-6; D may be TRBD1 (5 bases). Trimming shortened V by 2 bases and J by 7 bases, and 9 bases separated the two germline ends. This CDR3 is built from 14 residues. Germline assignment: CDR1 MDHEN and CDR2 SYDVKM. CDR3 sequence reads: CASSLGGLNSPLHF. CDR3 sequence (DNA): TGTGCCAGCAGTTTAGGGGGGTTAAATTCACCCCTCCACTTT.

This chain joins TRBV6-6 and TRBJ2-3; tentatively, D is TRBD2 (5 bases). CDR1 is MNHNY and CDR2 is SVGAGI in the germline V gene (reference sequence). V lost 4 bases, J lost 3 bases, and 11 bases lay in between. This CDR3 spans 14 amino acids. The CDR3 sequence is CASSLNKRTDTQYF. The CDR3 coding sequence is TGTGCCAGCAGTTTAAACAAGCGGACAGATACGCAGTATTTT.

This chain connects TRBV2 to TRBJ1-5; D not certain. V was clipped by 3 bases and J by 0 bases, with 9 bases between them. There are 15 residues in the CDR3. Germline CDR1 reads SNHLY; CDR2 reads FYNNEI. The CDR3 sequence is CASSELGISNQPQHF. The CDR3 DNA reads TGTGCCAGCAGTGAGTTGGGGATTAGCAATCAGCCCCAGCATTTT.

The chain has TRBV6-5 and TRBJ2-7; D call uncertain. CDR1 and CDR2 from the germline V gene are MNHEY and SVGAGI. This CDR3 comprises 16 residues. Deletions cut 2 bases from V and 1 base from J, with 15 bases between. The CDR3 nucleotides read TGTGCCAGCAGTTACCTTAGGAACAGCCATTCCTACGAGCAGTACTTC. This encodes CASSYLRNSHSYEQYF.

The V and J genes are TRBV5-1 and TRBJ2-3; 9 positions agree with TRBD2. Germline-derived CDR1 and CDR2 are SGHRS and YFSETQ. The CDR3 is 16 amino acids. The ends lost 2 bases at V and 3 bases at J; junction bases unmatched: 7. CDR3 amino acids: CASSFPRAGGTDTQYF. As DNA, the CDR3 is TGCGCCAGCAGCTTCCCGCGAGCGGGGGGTACAGATACGCAGTATTTT.

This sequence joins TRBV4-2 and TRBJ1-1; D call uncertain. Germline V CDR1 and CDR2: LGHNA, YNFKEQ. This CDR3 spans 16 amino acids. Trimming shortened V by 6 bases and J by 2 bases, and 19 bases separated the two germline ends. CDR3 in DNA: TGTGCCAGCAGTATCGGGCGGGAATCCCCCAACACTGAAGCTTTCTTT. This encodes CASSIGRESPNTEAFF.

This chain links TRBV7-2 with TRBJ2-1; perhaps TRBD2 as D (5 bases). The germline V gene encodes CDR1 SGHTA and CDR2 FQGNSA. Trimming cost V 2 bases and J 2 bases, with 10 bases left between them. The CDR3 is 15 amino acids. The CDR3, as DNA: TGTGCCAGCAGCTTAAATAGCGACACCTACAATGAGCAGTTCTTC. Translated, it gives CASSLNSDTYNEQFF.